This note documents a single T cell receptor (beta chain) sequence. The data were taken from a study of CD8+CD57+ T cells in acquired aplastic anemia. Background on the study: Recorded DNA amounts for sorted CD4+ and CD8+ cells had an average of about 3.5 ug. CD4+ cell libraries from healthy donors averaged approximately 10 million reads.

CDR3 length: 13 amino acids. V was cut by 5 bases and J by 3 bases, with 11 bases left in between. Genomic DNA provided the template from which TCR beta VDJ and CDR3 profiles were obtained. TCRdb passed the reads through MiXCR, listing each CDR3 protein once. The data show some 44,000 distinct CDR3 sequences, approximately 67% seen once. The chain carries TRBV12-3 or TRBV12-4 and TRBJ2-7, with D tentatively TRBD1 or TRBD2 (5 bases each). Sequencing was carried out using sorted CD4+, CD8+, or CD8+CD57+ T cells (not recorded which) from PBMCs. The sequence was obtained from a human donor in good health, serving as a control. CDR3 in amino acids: CASSRGRNYEQYF. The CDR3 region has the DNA TGTGCCAGCAGTAGGGGACGAAACTACGAGCAGTACTTC.